Each of the 31 T cell receptor beta chains below was sequenced from the same sample in a study of blood T cell repertoires in COVID-19. The method was immunoSEQ multiplex PCR; TCRdb's version includes in-frame clones alone and lacks a portion of them. This sample yields 250,000 to 350,000 clones, of which over 75% are seen a single time; about 8% belongs to the top ten. Sequencing used peripheral blood. The receptor set was obtained from a woman aged 50 to 60 who had recovered from COVID-19.

The chain has TRBV5-4 and TRBJ2-5; 9 bases line up with TRBD2. CDR3 size: 15 residues. Germline V gene sequence: CDR1 SGHNT, CDR2 YYREEE (reference sequence). After removal of 0 bases from V and 5 bases from J, the junction contained 5 bases not matched to a gene. The CDR3 DNA is TGTGCCAGCAGCTTGGCCGGGACTAGCCCCGAGACCCAGTACTTC. It yields the protein CASSLAGTSPETQYF.

J is TRBJ2-7 and V is TRBV6-5; TRBD1 agrees at 7 bases. Unmatched junction bases numbered 4, after V lost 6 bases and J lost 2 bases. The CDR3 loop spans 13 amino acids. CDR1 MNHEY and CDR2 SVGAGI come from the germline V gene. Here the CDR3 reads CASRGDRAYEQYF. CDR3 bases: TGTGCCAGCAGGGGAGACAGGGCCTACGAGCAGTACTTC.

The chain combines TRBV11-2 with TRBJ1-1; D is undetermined. The CDR3 is made up of 14 amino acids. Germline V gene sequence: CDR1 SGHAT, CDR2 FQNNGV. V was clipped by 2 bases and J by 5 bases, with 12 bases between them. The CDR3 protein is CASSLYGMGTEAFF. The CDR3, as DNA: TGTGCCAGCAGCTTATACGGGATGGGGACTGAAGCTTTCTTT.

V gene TRBV7-9 combines with J gene TRBJ2-1; D not certain. Trimming cost V 5 bases and J 4 bases, with 15 bases left between them. The CDR3 covers 15 residues. From germline, CDR1 is SEHNR and CDR2 FQNEAQ (reference sequence). CDR3 coding DNA: TGTGCCAGCAGCCCTGACTCTCAAGCTTACAATGAGCAGTTCTTC. Translating gives CASSPDSQAYNEQFF.

V and J are TRBV7-9 and TRBJ2-1; TRBD1 might be the D (6 bases). The V gene lost 1 base and the J gene lost 14 bases, with 9 bases spanning the gap. Germline loops: CDR1 SEHNR, CDR2 FQNEAQ (reference sequence). This CDR3 is 11 amino acids long. The CDR3 reads CASSLGEGEFF. Here the CDR3 DNA reads TGTGCCAGCAGCTTAGGTGAGGGGGAGTTCTTC. Filled out from reference TRBV7-9 and TRBJ2-1, the complete variable domain reads DTGVSQNPRHKITKRGQNVTFRCDPISEHNRLYWYRQTLGQGPEFLTYFQNEAQLEKSRLLSDRFSAERPKGSFSTLEIQRTEQGDSAMYLCASSLGEGEFFGPGTRLTVL.

V and J are TRBV21-1 and TRBJ2-1; TRBD2 reflects the table's D call only, with no check against the DNA. TRBV21-1 is designated a pseudogene. This CDR3 spans 18 amino acids. CDR3 coding DNA: TGTGCCAGCAGCAAACTCGGGGGTTCGGGGTCCTCCTACAATGAGCAGTTCTTC. The encoded protein is CASSKLGGSGSSYNEQFF.

The chain joins TRBV5-6 to TRBJ1-4; 7 bases match TRBD1. The V gene end was trimmed by 2 bases and the J gene end by 8 bases; junction bases not matched to a gene: 12. The CDR3 runs 16 residues. From germline, CDR1 is SGHDT and CDR2 YYEEEE. The CDR3 coding sequence is TGTGCCAGCAGCTTATCGGGACAGACCCGAGCAGAAAAACTGTTTTTT. It yields the protein CASSLSGQTRAEKLFF.

This clone was detected a few times. The chain couples TRBV19 to TRBJ1-4, with 7 bases aligning to TRBD1. CDR1 is LNHDA and CDR2 is SQIVND in the germline V gene (reference sequence). The ends lost 5 bases at V and 7 bases at J; junction bases unmatched: 4. There are 13 residues in the CDR3. The CDR3 loop reads CASSGTVGEKLFF. The CDR3 DNA follows: TGTGCCAGTAGTGGGACAGTGGGTGAAAAACTGTTTTTT.

Worth noting for this clone: Within the sample, other DNA sequences also encode this same CDR3. The chain links TRBV4-3 to TRBJ2-3, with 9 bases identical to TRBD1. Germline V gives CDR1 LGHNA, CDR2 YSLEER. V was clipped by 0 bases and J by 1 base; unmatched bases: 2. The CDR3 consists of 16 residues. The CDR3 DNA is TGCGCCAGCAGCCAAGAGAGGACAGGGGGCACAGATACGCAGTATTTT. Amino acid sequence: CASSQERTGGTDTQYF.

The chain recombines TRBV15 with TRBJ2-1; the match to TRBD2 covers 7 bases. CDR3 length equals 21 residues. Germline V gives CDR1 LNHNV, CDR2 YYDKDF (reference sequence). Trimming took 1 base from V and 5 from J; bases not matched to a gene: 23. CDR3 DNA: TGTGCCACCAGCAGAGGTGCCCAACTAGCTCTGGCGGGAGATCGGCACAATGAGCAGTTCTTC. Translated, it gives CATSRGAQLALAGDRHNEQFF.

V gene TRBV9 combines with J gene TRBJ2-1; TRBD2 is a possible D gene (5 bases). V lost 0 bases and J 7 bases, leaving 8 bases between the germline ends. The CDR3 runs to 13 residues. Germline lookup yields CDR1 SGDLS and CDR2 YYNGEE. The CDR3 DNA follows: TGTGCCAGCAGCGTAGAGACGGGGAATGAGCAGTTCTTC. Translated: CASSVETGNEQFF.

The chain joins TRBV19 to TRBJ1-5, with a weak D call TRBD1 (5 bases). The CDR3 is made up of 15 amino acids. Trimming stripped 4 bases from V and 6 bases from J, with 16 bases between. CDR1 and CDR2 from the germline V gene are LNHDA and SQIVND (reference sequence). The CDR3 sequence is CASSKDPRGSQPQHF. In DNA form, the CDR3 reads TGTGCCAGTAGTAAGGACCCACGGGGGAGTCAGCCCCAGCATTTT.

CDR3 DNA sequence: TGTGCCAGCCCGCCCACGGGCGGGTACACTGAAGCTTTCTTT. Its translation: CASPPTGGYTEAFF. This sequence joins TRBV28 and TRBJ1-1; D ambiguous. V gave up 8 bases and J gave up 3 bases, with 16 bases separating them. The CDR3 consists of 14 residues. Germline V gene data show CDR1 as MDHEN and CDR2 as SYDVKM. The variable domain in full, with the rest retrieved from reference TRBV28 and TRBJ1-1, is DVKVTQSSRYLVKRTGEKVFLECVQDMDHENMFWYRQDPGLGLRLIYFSYDVKMKEKGDIPEGYSVSREKKERFSLILESASTNQTSMYLCASPPTGGYTEAFFGQGTRLTVV.

This clone was seen once. The V gene is TRBV12-3 or TRBV12-4, the J gene TRBJ2-5; D is ambiguous. The germline V and J ends were trimmed by 1 base and 5 bases, with 8 bases remaining between them. This CDR3 region has 13 residues. The CDR3 reads CASSLEAAETQYF. CDR3 nucleotide sequence: TGTGCCAGCAGTTTAGAAGCTGCGGAGACCCAGTACTTC.

In regard to this clone: Different DNA sequences within this sample yield the same CDR3. The rearrangement joins TRBV27 to TRBJ1-6, with D possibly TRBD1 on 5 matching bases. The CDR3 runs to 13 residues. V was clipped by 2 bases and J by 7 bases, with 6 bases between them. Germline loops: CDR1 MNHEY, CDR2 SMNVEV (reference sequence). The CDR3 region is CASSLNRNSPLHF. The DNA of the CDR3 is TGTGCCAGCAGTTTAAACAGGAATTCACCCCTCCACTTT.

This clone was seen a few times. The gene calls are TRBV7-9 and TRBJ2-1, with 7 nucleotides matching TRBD1. CDR3 length: 15 residues. The V segment lost 4 bases and the J segment 7 bases; nucleotides outside the gene matches: 10. Per the germline V gene, CDR1 is SEHNR and CDR2 is FQNEAQ (reference sequence). In DNA form, the CDR3 reads TGTGCCAGCAGCTCCAGGGACAGCGATAAGAATGAGCAGTTCTTC. Translated: CASSSRDSDKNEQFF.

CDR3 amino acids: CASSLWTRETQYF. For the CDR3, the DNA is TGTGCCAGCAGCTTATGGACTAGGGAGACCCAGTACTTC. The chain has TRBV7-2 and TRBJ2-5; TRBD2 aligns across 7 bases. The CDR3 is 13 residues long. The trim removed 2 bases at V and 5 bases at J, leaving 2 bases unmatched. The germline V gene encodes CDR1 SGHTA and CDR2 FQGNSA.

The V call is TRBV6-5, the J call TRBJ2-5; 7 bases are shared with TRBD2. The germline gives CDR1 MNHEY, CDR2 SVGAGI. CDR3 length: 14 residues. V lost 2 bases and J lost 5; bases outside the gene matches: 5. In nucleotides, the CDR3 is TGTGCCAGCAGTTACGGGGGGGTCGGGGAGACCCAGTACTTC. Translated, it gives CASSYGGVGETQYF.

For the CDR3, the DNA is TGTGCCAGCATTGAGTCGGGCTATGGCTACACCTTC. Amino acid sequence: CASIESGYGYTF. The genes are TRBV28 and TRBJ1-2; D gene unclear. The V and J ends lost 7 bases and 4 bases respectively, with 10 bases between them. The CDR3 extends over 12 amino acids. Germline CDR1 and CDR2: MDHEN and SYDVKM.

This chain links TRBV29-1 with TRBJ1-1; D call uncertain. Looked up from germline, CDR1 is SQVTM and CDR2 is ANQGSEA. V dropped 2 bases and J dropped 0 bases, with 10 bases sitting between them. The CDR3 is made up of 14 amino acids. This chain's CDR3 is CSVEIWEVNTEAFF. DNA of the CDR3: TGCAGCGTTGAAATTTGGGAGGTGAACACTGAAGCTTTCTTT. The full variable domain, with the rest looked up from reference TRBV29-1 and TRBJ1-1, is SAVISQKPSRDICQRGTSLTIQCQVDSQVTMMFWYRQQPGQSLTLIATANQGSEATYESGFVIDKFPISRPNLTFSTLTVSNMSPEDSSIYLCSVEIWEVNTEAFFGQGTRLTVV.

The CDR3 DNA is TGTGCCAGCAGCGAGCAGGGCTCGAACACTGAAGCTTTCTTT. Translated, it gives CASSEQGSNTEAFF. The rearrangement links TRBV7-2 to TRBJ1-1, with a possible D match to TRBD1 (5 bases). Germline-derived CDR1 and CDR2 are SGHTA and FQGNSA. V lost 5 bases and J lost 1, with 11 bases in between. The CDR3 has 14 residues.

The V and J genes are TRBV3-1 (or the pseudogene TRBV3-2) and TRBJ1-3, with D perhaps matching TRBD1 (5 bases). The germline V gene encodes CDR1 LGHDT and CDR2 YNNKEL (reference sequence). Trimming pared 4 bases from V and 2 bases from J, leaving 15 bases between. The CDR3 runs 16 residues. CDR3 bases: TGTGCCAGCAGCCTGAATTGGGGCCCCCCTGGAAACACCATATATTTT. It translates to CASSLNWGPPGNTIYF.

This chain links TRBV28 with TRBJ1-2, with D uncertain. The CDR3 is 15 residues long. The V end was cut by 7 bases, the J end by 2 bases, with 17 bases between. Germline V lookup: CDR1 MDHEN, CDR2 SYDVKM. The DNA of the CDR3 is TGTGCCAGCACCAACACCATGACTAAAAACTATGGCTACACCTTC. Encoded protein: CASTNTMTKNYGYTF.

This rearrangement joins TRBV7-2 to TRBJ1-1, with D unclear. V was trimmed by 1 base and J by 1 base, leaving 7 bases between them. Germline V gives CDR1 SGHTA, CDR2 FQGNSA. The CDR3 spans 14 residues. In nucleotides, the CDR3 is TGTGCCAGCAGCTTAGGAACACCGAACACTGAAGCTTTCTTT. It is translated as CASSLGTPNTEAFF.

J is TRBJ2-3 and V is TRBV6-2 or TRBV6-3; 7 bases line up with TRBD2. The CDR3 covers 16 residues. Germline CDR1 is MNHEY and CDR2 is SVGEGT. J gave up 0 bases and V 6 bases, and 9 bases lay outside the gene matches. CDR3 loop: CASSDPSGPSTDTQYF. CDR3 coding DNA: TGTGCCAGCAGCGATCCTAGCGGACCTAGCACAGATACGCAGTATTTT.

The rearrangement uses TRBV15 and TRBJ2-7; D is possibly TRBD1 (5 bases). The CDR3 extends over 14 amino acids. Germline V gene sequence: CDR1 LNHNV, CDR2 YYDKDF (reference sequence). The V and J ends lost 0 bases and 0 bases respectively, with 6 bases between them. Here the CDR3 DNA reads TGTGCCACCAGCAGAGACAGGGCCTCCTACGAGCAGTACTTC. Protein sequence: CATSRDRASYEQYF.

The chain has TRBV6-5 and TRBJ2-1; D perhaps matches TRBD1 (5 bases). Per germline, CDR1 MNHEY and CDR2 SVGAGI. Trimming pared 8 bases from V and 12 bases from J, leaving 14 bases between. The CDR3 has 11 residues. The CDR3 DNA is TGTGCCAGCTTTTTAGGGGTTCGGCAGTTCTTC. Translating gives CASFLGVRQFF.

The chain couples TRBV20-1 to TRBJ1-5, with a possible D match to TRBD1 (6 bases). Germline loops: CDR1 DFQATT, CDR2 SNEGSKA (reference sequence). The V end lost 3 bases, the J end lost 10 bases, and 16 bases lay between the germline ends. There are 13 residues in the CDR3. The CDR3 bases are TGCAGTGCTAGTGTCACCCCACAGGGTCCCCAGCATTTT. Its translation: CSASVTPQGPQHF.

The gene calls are TRBV4-3 and TRBJ1-5; no firm D call. This CDR3 region has 14 residues. CDR1 LGHNA and CDR2 YSLEER come from the germline V gene. V shed 1 base and J shed 6 bases, with 10 bases lying between them. This CDR3 is CASSQVPGGQPQHF. CDR3 in DNA: TGCGCCAGCAGCCAAGTGCCGGGTGGTCAGCCCCAGCATTTT.

The chain employs TRBV28 and TRBJ1-6, with TRBD1 matching over 9 bases. CDR3 length: 15 residues. With 1 base clipped from V and 10 bases from J, the junction kept 5 bases outside the gene matches. Germline V gives CDR1 MDHEN, CDR2 SYDVKM. The CDR3 DNA reads as TGTGCCAGCAGTTTATTTGGGACAGGGAACTCACCCCTCCACTTT. Translating it yields CASSLFGTGNSPLHF. Variable domain in full (rest from reference TRBV28 and TRBJ1-6): DVKVTQSSRYLVKRTGEKVFLECVQDMDHENMFWYRQDPGLGLRLIYFSYDVKMKEKGDIPEGYSVSREKKERFSLILESASTNQTSMYLCASSLFGTGNSPLHFGNGTRLTVT.

The chain carries TRBV4-3 and TRBJ1-1; D gene unclear. The V and J ends lost 0 bases and 6 bases respectively, with 11 bases between them. CDR1 and CDR2 from the germline V gene are LGHNA and YSLEER. This CDR3 is 14 amino acids long. The CDR3 here is CASSQDYPPSEAFF. The CDR3 nucleotides are TGCGCCAGCAGCCAAGACTATCCCCCATCTGAAGCTTTCTTT.